This T cell receptor beta chain was captured in a study of T cells in Graves' hyperthyroidism and ophthalmopathy. Disease duration was under 3 months in the ophthalmopathy patients, who also had a Clinical Activity Score of at least 3 and a NOSPECS grade of at least 4. From RNA transcripts, TCR beta CDR3 regions were amplified. The study used the HTBI primer set for a first-round RT-PCR of the TCR CDR3. One entry per CDR3 protein, called by TCRdb with MiXCR from the multiplex PCR reads. The sample has hundreds of thousands of distinct CDR3 sequences, roughly 14% seen once; the top ten hold around 4%. CDR1 is KGHSH and CDR2 is LQKENI in the germline V gene. The CDR3 covers 14 residues. The V segment lost 0 bases and the J segment 5 bases; nucleotides outside the gene matches: 3.

Specimen: blood. The clonotype comes from a woman in her thirties or forties with Graves' ophthalmopathy. This chain links TRBV18 with TRBJ2-7, with TRBD1 identical over 8 bases. This chain's CDR3 is CASSPPGQVNEQYF. The DNA for the CDR3 is TGTGCCAGCTCACCACCGGGACAGGTAAACGAGCAGTACTTC.